This T cell receptor beta chain was found in a study of blood T cell repertoires in COVID-19. On the study more broadly: Donors in the United States, Italy and Spain gave samples during acute or convalescent COVID-19. The cDNA or gDNA used as material had been derived from T cells, B-cell-depleted T cells, or PBMCs.

Germline V gene data show CDR1 as MNHEY and CDR2 as SVGAGI. The CDR3 length is 15 residues. Trimming took off 2 bases at V and 7 bases at J, with 17 bases between the two ends. Cohorts were determined from participant-reported clinical history. Source study methods: Amplification with reference gene primers provided the estimates of nucleated cell counts. Some clones are missing from TCRdb's copy, which holds only in-frame ones; the method was immunoSEQ multiplex PCR. D and trimming were read from the DNA, whereas the V and J calls and clone size are those reported in that table. Altogether roughly 280,000 clones are present, 85% to 90% being singletons, with the ten largest covering about 4%.

Sequencing was performed on PBMCs or T cells enriched from blood (not recorded which). The clonotype comes from a woman aged 25 to 39 with acute COVID-19. The V call is TRBV6-5, the J call TRBJ1-1; perhaps TRBD1 as D (5 bases). In nucleotides, the CDR3 is TGTGCCAGCAGTTACGAATTTCAGGGAGGGATTGAAGCTTTCTTT. Its protein is CASSYEFQGGIEAFF.